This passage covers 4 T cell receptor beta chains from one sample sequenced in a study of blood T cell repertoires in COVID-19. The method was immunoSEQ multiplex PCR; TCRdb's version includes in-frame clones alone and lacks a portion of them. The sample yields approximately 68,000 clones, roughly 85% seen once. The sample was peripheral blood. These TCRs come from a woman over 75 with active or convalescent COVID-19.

The CDR3 region has the DNA TGTGCTCTAACCAGGTGCAGTCCCAAGAAAAACACTGAAGCTTTCTTT. The encoded protein is CALTRCSPKKNTEAFF. The chain combines TRBV12-2 with TRBJ1-1; TRBD1, the D gene given by the table, was not confirmed from the DNA. TRBV12-2 is noted as a pseudogene. This CDR3 contains 16 residues.

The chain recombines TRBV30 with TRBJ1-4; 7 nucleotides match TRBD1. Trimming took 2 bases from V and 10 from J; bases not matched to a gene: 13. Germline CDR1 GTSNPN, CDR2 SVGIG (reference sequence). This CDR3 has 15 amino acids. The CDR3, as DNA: TGTGCCTGGAGTCCCCCTTGGACAGGCTCCGGAAAACTGTTTTTT. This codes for CAWSPPWTGSGKLFF.

The DNA for the CDR3 is TGTGCCAGCAGTTCGCCTCCGCAGGGTTTACGTAATGAAAAACTGTTTTTT. It translates to CASSSPPQGLRNEKLFF. This chain joins TRBV28 and TRBJ1-4; D possibly corresponds to TRBD1 (5 bases). The germline V gene has CDR1 MDHEN and CDR2 SYDVKM. There are 17 residues in the CDR3. Trimming pared 4 bases from V and 4 bases from J, leaving 19 bases between.

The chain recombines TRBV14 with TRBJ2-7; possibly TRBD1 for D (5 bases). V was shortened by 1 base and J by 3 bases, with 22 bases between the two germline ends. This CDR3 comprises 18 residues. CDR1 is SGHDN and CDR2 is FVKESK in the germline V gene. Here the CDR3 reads CASSQGEFPFREIYEQYF. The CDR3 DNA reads TGTGCCAGCAGCCAAGGAGAATTCCCATTCAGGGAAATCTACGAGCAGTACTTC. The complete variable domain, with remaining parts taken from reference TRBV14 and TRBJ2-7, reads EAGVTQFPSHSVIEKGQTVTLRCDPISGHDNLYWYRRVMGKEIKFLLHFVKESKQDESGMPNNRFLAERTGGTYSTLKVQPAELEDSGVYFCASSQGEFPFREIYEQYFGPGTRLTVT.